What follows are 20 T cell receptor delta chains derived from one specimen sequenced in a study of gamma-delta T cells after stem cell transplantation. TCRdb fed the RT-PCR reads into CATT to redo clone calling. The sample yields some 780 delta-chain clones, approximately 3.3% seen once. The sample consisted of gamma-delta T cells. These receptors all stem from a human donor. It is not recorded whose cells these are; they may come from a transplant donor.

There are a few counts of this clone. It is likely a read error: a sequence one base away is far more abundant. V gene TRDV1 combines with J gene TRDJ1; possibly TRDD2 for D (8 bases). The CDR3 sequence is 24 residues long. Trimming cost V 0 bases and J 4 bases, with 39 bases left between them. Germline CDR1 is TSWWSYY and CDR2 is QGS. Here the CDR3 DNA reads TGTGCTCTTGGGGAACTTTCCCATGGCCTTCCTATATGGGGGACAGTCTTTATAGGCGATAAACTCATCTTT. Its protein product is CALGELSHGLPIWGTVFIGDKLIF.

This clone was seen more than once but under ten times. TCRdb's entry gives the protein of a much larger clone, which mismatches this DNA's translation at residues 4 and 9, likely from a read error; the protein reported here is translated from the DNA. The chain employs TRDV2 and TRDJ1; TRDD3 is a possible D gene (6 bases). The V end lost 5 bases, the J end lost 0 bases, and 30 bases lay between the germline ends. This CDR3 comprises 20 residues. Germline assignment: CDR1 GEAIGNYY and CDR2 EKD. The CDR3 loop is CACGTLRVPGDSKNTDKLIF. Here the CDR3 DNA reads TGTGCCTGTGGCACGCTACGAGTACCGGGGGACTCTAAAAACACCGATAAACTCATCTTT.

This clone was recorded a few times. The translation of this DNA and the TCRdb protein of a much larger clone differ at residue 8, probably owing to a read error; the protein shown here is translated from the DNA. This chain links TRDV1 with TRDJ1; 9 nucleotides line up with TRDD3. Germline loops: CDR1 TSWWSYY, CDR2 QGS. V lost 3 bases to trimming and J lost 3 bases; unmatched junction nucleotides: 14. This CDR3 region has 18 residues. CDR3: CALGDPLLSRGYADKLIF. In DNA, the CDR3 is TGTGCTCTTGGGGACCCCCTTCTTTCGCGGGGATACGCCGATAAACTCATCTTT.

This clone appeared a few times. This likely traces to a read error, being one base from a far larger clone. Other DNA sequences in the same sample also yield this CDR3. The chain combines TRDV1 with TRDJ1; 9 nucleotides agree with TRDD3. Germline CDR1 TSWWSYY, CDR2 QGS. This CDR3 has 19 amino acids. In DNA, the CDR3 is TGTGCTCTTGGAGAACCACCGGGACTGTACTGGGGGACTGGCGATAAACTCATCTTT. It yields the protein CALGEPPGLYWGTGDKLIF.

This clone occurred a few times. TCRdb's protein for this DNA is that of a much larger clone and differs from the translation at residue 16, likely a read error; the protein shown is the DNA translation. The chain has TRDV1 and TRDJ4, with TRDD3 matching over 10 bases. Germline CDR1 TSWWSYY, CDR2 QGS. V was pared by 1 base and J by 9 bases, with 23 bases of the junction left unmatched. This CDR3 comprises 19 residues. CDR3 protein: CALGERFWWGIPVTGKLIF. CDR3 sequence (DNA): TGTGCTCTTGGGGAACGGTTCTGGTGGGGGATACCAGTAACAGGGAAGTTGATCTTT.

About this clone: TCRdb's protein, taken from a much larger clone, differs from this DNA's translation at residue 8, likely owing to a read error; the protein displayed comes from the DNA. This chain links TRDV2 with TRDJ3, with a tentative D call TRDD3 (5 bases). V lost 0 bases, J lost 0 bases, and 11 bases lay in between. The CDR3 runs 18 residues. Germline loops: CDR1 GEAIGNYY, CDR2 EKD. Here the CDR3 DNA reads TGTGCCTGTGACACCATTGGGGACGTCTCCTGGGACACCCGACAGATGTTTTTC. This gives the protein CACDTIGDVSWDTRQMFF.

Only a few counts were recorded for this clone. Given a far larger clone just one base away, this is likely a sequencing read error. Other DNA sequences in the sample encode the same CDR3. V gene TRDV2 combines with J gene TRDJ3; 8 bases align to TRDD3. The V gene's germline CDR1 is GEAIGNYY and CDR2 EKD. CDR3 size: 21 residues. The CDR3 DNA reads TGTGCCTGCGACATTGGGGCAACACTGGGGGCTAGCTCCTGGGACACCCGACAGATGTTTTTC. Its protein is CACDIGATLGASSWDTRQMFF.

This clone has just a few counts. A far larger clone is a single base away, which makes a read error likely. This specimen includes other DNA sequences encoding the same CDR3. The rearrangement joins TRDV1 to TRDJ1; 12 nucleotides line up with TRDD3. The CDR3 contains 24 residues. CDR1 is TSWWSYY, CDR2 QGS, per germline. CDR3 loop: CALGDPLRRLYWGIHYPGTDKLIF. The CDR3 DNA is TGTGCCCTTGGGGATCCACTACGAAGGCTTTACTGGGGGATACATTACCCCGGCACCGATAAACTCATCTTT.

This clone ranks as large. The same CDR3 is also encoded by other DNA sequences in this sample. The V call is TRDV1, the J call TRDJ1; possibly TRDD3 for D (5 bases). V was cut by 1 base and J by 2 bases, with 29 bases left in between. Germline CDR1 reads TSWWSYY; CDR2 reads QGS. The CDR3 consists of 21 residues. The CDR3 DNA sequence: TGTGCTCTTGGGGAACCTCACCTGGGACCCTCGGGGGTCGGGTGGACCGATAAACTCATCTTT. Amino acids: CALGEPHLGPSGVGWTDKLIF.

This clone was detected only a few times. This likely traces to a read error, being one base from a far larger clone. Distinct nucleotide sequences in the sample also encode this CDR3. The CDR3 region is CAAITSLGYPLTDKLIF. CDR3 nucleotides: TGTGCCGCAATTACTTCCCTCGGGTACCCTTTGACCGATAAACTCATCTTT. This chain joins TRAV29/DV5 and TRDJ1; a possible D gene is TRDD2 (5 bases). CDR1 NSMFDY and CDR2 ISSIKDK come from the germline V gene. CDR3 size: 17 residues.

This clone appeared a few times. Only one base separates this from a far larger clonotype, so it likely reflects a read error. In the same sample, other DNA sequences code for this CDR3. This sequence joins TRDV2 and TRDJ2, with 7 bases identical to TRDD3. The V gene's germline CDR1 is GEAIGNYY and CDR2 EKD. The CDR3 runs 17 residues. The ends lost 1 base at V and 2 bases at J; junction bases unmatched: 9. For the CDR3, the DNA is TGTGCCTGTGACACGGTACTGGGGACGTCCTTGACAGCACAACTCTTCTTT. Residues: CACDTVLGTSLTAQLFF.

There are a few counts of this clone. A read error likely explains this, since a far larger clone differs by one base. Other DNA variants within this sample encode the same CDR3. The chain has TRDV3 and TRDJ1; TRDD3 agrees at 12 bases. V dropped 4 bases and J dropped 0; count of bases not matched to a gene: 18. In germline, CDR1 is TVYSNPD, CDR2 GDNSRS (reference sequence). The CDR3 runs to 19 residues. The CDR3 region has the DNA TGTGCCTCTGAACCCTACCCTGGGGGATACGGCCCATACACCGATAAACTCATCTTT. It translates to CASEPYPGGYGPYTDKLIF.

This clone is categorized as medium-sized. This likely traces to a read error, being one base from a far larger clone. Other DNA sequences within the sample encode an identical CDR3. The genes are TRDV2 and TRDJ1; 8 nucleotides line up with TRDD3. Germline CDR1 and CDR2: GEAIGNYY and EKD. The CDR3 has 15 amino acids. The CDR3 here is CACDSLGADTDKLIF. The CDR3 coding sequence is TGTGCCTGTGACTCACTGGGGGCCGACACTGATAAACTCATCTTT.

About this clone: Given a far larger clone just one base away, this is likely a sequencing read error. Within the sample, other DNA sequences also encode this same CDR3. This rearrangement joins TRDV1 to TRDJ1, with a possible D match to TRDD2 (8 bases). In germline, CDR1 is TSWWSYY, CDR2 QGS. The CDR3 has 27 amino acids. The V and J ends lost 1 base and 0 bases respectively, with 45 bases between them. CDR3 bases: TGTGCTCTTGGGGAACCTCAACCGGTCTTCCTACGGTTGTACTGGGGACATACGGGGGGGTACACCGATAAACTCATCTTT. This sequence encodes CALGEPQPVFLRLYWGHTGGYTDKLIF.

As for this clone: The protein TCRdb gives is from a much larger clone and does not agree with this DNA's translation at residue 15, likely a read error; the protein shown here comes from the DNA. The rearrangement uses TRDV2 and TRDJ3, with 8 bases aligning to TRDD3. The CDR3 is 21 amino acids. Germline CDR1 reads GEAIGNYY; CDR2 reads EKD. The CDR3 DNA sequence: TGTGCCTGTGACATTGGGGCAACACTGGGGGCTAGCTCCTGGGGCACCCGACAGATGTTTTTC. Residues: CACDIGATLGASSWGTRQMFF.

This clone is hyperexpanded. Other DNA sequences within the sample encode an identical CDR3. The rearrangement links TRDV2 to TRDJ3, with 10 bases fitting TRDD3. CDR3 length: 19 residues. In germline, CDR1 is GEAIGNYY, CDR2 EKD. After removal of 0 bases from V and 0 bases from J, the junction contained 4 bases not matched to a gene. The CDR3 DNA follows: TGTGCCTGTGACACCGCCGGGGGATACGCCTCCTGGGACACCCGACAGATGTTTTTC. Translation gives CACDTAGGYASWDTRQMFF.

This clone was found a few times. A read error is likely here: a far larger clone is one base away. This specimen includes other DNA sequences encoding the same CDR3. This chain joins TRDV2 and TRDJ1; TRDD3 matches 13 bases. The germline V gene encodes CDR1 GEAIGNYY and CDR2 EKD. The CDR3 runs to 18 residues. This CDR3 is CACDPLLLGDTHTDKLIF. The CDR3 nucleotides are TGTGCCTGTGACCCCCTCTTACTGGGGGATACGCACACCGATAAACTCATATTT.

This clone counts as medium-sized. The protein TCRdb lists belongs to a much larger clone and differs from this DNA's translation at residue 4, which points to a read error; the protein shown is made from the DNA. The V gene is TRDV2, the J gene TRDJ1; 7 positions match TRDD3. The CDR3 is 16 amino acids. Germline V gene lookup returns CDR1 GEAIGNYY and CDR2 EKD. CDR3: CACGTAGGPYTDKLIF. In DNA, the CDR3 is TGTGCCTGTGGCACCGCTGGGGGCCCTTACACCGATAAACTCATCTTT.

Judged by abundance, this clone is medium-sized. This likely reflects a read error, since a far larger clone is one base away. The chain uses TRDV3 and TRDJ1; no reliable D call. The CDR3 has 16 residues. Trimming shortened V by 2 bases and J by 0 bases, and 19 bases separated the two germline ends. The V gene's germline CDR1 is TVYSNPD and CDR2 GDNSRS (reference sequence). This CDR3 reads CAFLGKRAQYTDKLIF. As DNA, the CDR3 is TGTGCCTTTTTGGGCAAGCGGGCTCAGTACACCGATAAACTCATCTTT.

There are a few counts of this clone. This likely stems from a read error, as it lies one base from a far larger clone. This CDR3 is also generated by other DNA sequences in the sample. CDR3: CALGELSRWDTVWYTDKLIF. Written as DNA, the CDR3 is TGTGCTCTTGGGGAGCTAAGTAGATGGGATACGGTTTGGTACACCGATAAACTCATCTTT. This chain connects TRDV1 to TRDJ1; 8 nucleotides align to TRDD3. This CDR3 has 20 residues. Germline assignment: CDR1 TSWWSYY and CDR2 QGS. The V and J ends lost 3 bases and 0 bases, in that order; junction bases with no gene match: 18.